Each of the 30 T cell receptor beta chains below was sequenced from the same sample in a study of beta chain features in type 1 diabetes (dated by TCRdb to the late 2010s). What the study reported, not specific to this receptor: Type 1 diabetes patients showed a moderate but significant shortening of TCRB CDR3 length in all four CD4+ subsets.

No antigen is known for these receptors. Receptors were amplified or captured by the immunoSEQ multiplex PCR assay. The entire isolated RNA was reverse transcribed using the High Capacity cDNA Reverse Transcription Kit, and thus expressed TCRB transcripts were sequenced. In TCRdb, the immuneACCESS table is reduced to in-frame sequences with V and J assigned. These tables do not hold every clone; where another copy was compared, an unresolved V gene accounts for under half, and the others remain unexplained. The table for this sample lists around 240,000 clones; 16% of them were counted only once. The leading ten clones occupy less than 0.09% of the sample. Material for sequencing was naive CD4+ T cells from blood. The cell subset or site label for this specimen denotes: true naive CD4+ T cells. The receptor source for this set is a man aged 25-40 years with type 1 diabetes.

The rearrangement joins TRBV18 to TRBJ2-3, with 8 bases that match TRBD2. The CDR3 is 16 residues long. Germline V gene lookup returns CDR1 KGHSH and CDR2 LQKENI. With 4 bases clipped from V and 2 bases from J, the junction kept 8 bases outside the gene matches. The CDR3 sequence is CASSRLLAGATDTQYF. The CDR3, as DNA: TGTGCCAGCTCACGCCTTCTAGCGGGTGCCACAGATACGCAGTATTTT.

The chain uses TRBV29-1 and TRBJ2-1; D remains unclear. Germline-derived CDR1 and CDR2 are SQVTM and ANQGSEA. The CDR3 loop spans 11 amino acids. Deletions cut 4 bases from V and 6 bases from J, with 7 bases between. The chain's CDR3 is CSVVGFNEQFF. DNA of the CDR3: TGCAGCGTTGTTGGATTCAATGAGCAGTTCTTC.

V and J are TRBV6-1 and TRBJ2-7; D is uncertain. The CDR3 extends over 13 amino acids. V lost 2 bases and J lost 3, with 8 bases in between. The germline gives CDR1 MNHNS, CDR2 SASEGT. This chain's CDR3 is CASSEYRSYEQYF. DNA for the CDR3: TGTGCCAGCAGTGAATATCGGAGCTACGAGCAGTACTTC.

This chain's CDR3 is CASSLRTDSYEQYF. As DNA, the CDR3 is TGTGCCAGCAGTCTAAGGACGGACTCCTACGAGCAGTACTTC. V gene TRBV27 combines with J gene TRBJ2-7; no firm D call. Trimming left V 5 bases short and J 0 bases short, with 11 bases between. The V gene's germline CDR1 is MNHEY and CDR2 SMNVEV (reference sequence). The CDR3 contains 14 residues.

The chain links TRBV7-2 to TRBJ1-1; no clear D. The V end was cut by 1 base, the J end by 0 bases, with 9 bases between. The V gene's germline CDR1 is SGHTA and CDR2 FQGNSA. CDR3 length equals 15 residues. In DNA form, the CDR3 reads TGTGCCAGCAGCTTAGGAGTTTCCATGAACACTGAAGCTTTCTTT. It codes for CASSLGVSMNTEAFF.

This clone was seen a handful of times. The V call is TRBV28, the J call TRBJ2-1, with D possibly TRBD2 on 6 matching bases. This CDR3 contains 15 residues. V lost 9 bases to trimming and J lost 2 bases, with 17 bases between them. Per germline, CDR1 MDHEN and CDR2 SYDVKM. CDR3 in amino acids: CASYPRGKPYNEQFF. DNA of the CDR3: TGTGCCAGTTATCCCCGCGGGAAACCCTACAATGAGCAGTTCTTC. Full variable domain (rest looked up from reference TRBV28 and TRBJ2-1): DVKVTQSSRYLVKRTGEKVFLECVQDMDHENMFWYRQDPGLGLRLIYFSYDVKMKEKGDIPEGYSVSREKKERFSLILESASTNQTSMYLCASYPRGKPYNEQFFGPGTRLTVL.

This clone was observed a few times. The rearrangement uses TRBV10-3 and TRBJ2-5, with TRBD2 matching 14 bases. The CDR3 contains 16 residues. V gave up 5 bases and J gave up 5 bases; unmatched junction bases: 7. Per germline, CDR1 ENHRY and CDR2 SYGVKD. This chain's CDR3 is CAISTGLAGVYETQYF. The CDR3 nucleotides read TGTGCCATCAGTACGGGACTAGCGGGAGTATATGAGACCCAGTACTTC.

This clone has only a few counts. This chain links TRBV2 with TRBJ1-1; D call uncertain. The V gene's germline CDR1 is SNHLY and CDR2 FYNNEI. CDR3 length: 13 residues. V dropped 9 bases and J dropped 1 base, with 12 bases sitting between them. The CDR3 nucleotides read TGTGCCAGGACGACACAACAGAACACTGAAGCTTTCTTT. Its protein is CARTTQQNTEAFF.

The rearrangement joins TRBV2 to TRBJ2-7; D is ambiguous. Germline-derived CDR1 and CDR2 are SNHLY and FYNNEI. V was pared by 3 bases and J by 6 bases, with 6 bases between. CDR3 length: 11 residues. The CDR3 sequence: CASSERSEQYF. CDR3 nucleotide sequence: TGTGCCAGCAGTGAGCGGTCCGAGCAGTACTTC.

The chain couples TRBV29-1 to TRBJ2-7; TRBD2 agrees at 9 bases. The germline gives CDR1 SQVTM, CDR2 ANQGSEA. CDR3 length: 13 residues. V trimming: 8 bases; J trimming: 0 bases; junction bases outside the gene matches: 5. The CDR3 DNA reads as TGCAGCTGTGGACTAGCGTACTCCTACGAGCAGTACTTC. Translating gives CSCGLAYSYEQYF.

This clone has a handful of counts. The rearrangement uses TRBV30 and TRBJ2-2; D possibly corresponds to TRBD1 (7 bases). Per the germline V gene, CDR1 is GTSNPN and CDR2 is SVGIG (reference sequence). The V end was cut by 2 bases, the J end by 6 bases, with 19 bases between. The CDR3 extends over 16 amino acids. CDR3 loop: CAWSTRPQGGAGELFF. DNA for the CDR3: TGTGCCTGGAGTACCCGTCCCCAGGGGGGAGCCGGGGAGCTGTTTTTT.

The chain recombines TRBV6-5 with TRBJ2-7; D is possibly TRBD1 or TRBD2 (5 bases each). CDR3 length equals 13 residues. With 7 bases removed from V and 2 bases from J, the gap between germline ends came to 12 bases. The germline gives CDR1 MNHEY, CDR2 SVGAGI. CDR3 DNA sequence: TGTGCCAGCAATGGGGGAGCCACCTACGAGCAGTACTTC. This sequence encodes CASNGGATYEQYF.

A few counts support this clone. V gene TRBV15 combines with J gene TRBJ2-3, with D perhaps matching TRBD1 (6 bases). The CDR3 spans 16 residues. V was shortened by 0 bases and J by 3 bases, with 13 bases between the two germline ends. Germline lookup yields CDR1 LNHNV and CDR2 YYDKDF (reference sequence). The CDR3 DNA follows: TGTGCCACCAGCAGAGATCTCCAGGGGATGACAGATACGCAGTATTTT. Amino acids: CATSRDLQGMTDTQYF.

The chain couples TRBV7-2 to TRBJ2-3; TRBD2 matches 9 bases. The V and J ends lost 7 bases and 2 bases, in that order; junction bases with no gene match: 13. This CDR3 has 17 amino acids. From germline, CDR1 is SGHTA and CDR2 FQGNSA. The CDR3 region is CASTLARASGNTDTQYF. In DNA form, the CDR3 reads TGTGCCAGCACCCTGGCTCGGGCTAGCGGGAACACAGATACGCAGTATTTT.

The chain is built from TRBV29-1 and TRBJ2-1, with no clear D. From germline, CDR1 is SQVTM and CDR2 ANQGSEA. V lost 3 bases and J lost 10, with 10 bases in between. The CDR3 spans 11 residues. The CDR3, as DNA: TGCAGCGTTGATGGCCCTCGCGAGCAGTTCTTC. It specifies CSVDGPREQFF.

This chain connects TRBV7-2 to TRBJ2-5; no definite D call. V was shortened by 4 bases and J by 3 bases, with 12 bases between the two germline ends. From germline, CDR1 is SGHTA and CDR2 FQGNSA. The CDR3 totals 14 residues. CDR3: CASSSSSREETQYF. CDR3 nucleotide sequence: TGTGCCAGCAGCTCCTCAAGTAGGGAAGAGACCCAGTACTTC.

The chain recombines TRBV9 with TRBJ2-7, with D possibly being TRBD1 (6 bases). The CDR3 is 18 amino acids. Per the germline V gene, CDR1 is SGDLS and CDR2 is YYNGEE. Between the trimmed V and J ends, which lost 2 bases and 0 bases, there was a span of 21 bases. This CDR3 is CASSVRDKPSFTSYEQYF. The CDR3 region has the DNA TGTGCCAGCAGCGTCCGGGACAAACCTAGCTTCACCTCCTACGAGCAGTACTTC.

V is TRBV28 and J is TRBJ2-1; D unresolved. The V and J ends lost 7 bases and 0 bases respectively, with 7 bases between them. CDR1 MDHEN and CDR2 SYDVKM come from the germline V gene. This CDR3 is 13 amino acids long. The CDR3 loop is CASISSSYNEQFF. CDR3 nucleotide sequence: TGTGCCAGCATCTCCAGCTCCTACAATGAGCAGTTCTTC.

The rearrangement links TRBV7-2 to TRBJ2-3, with TRBD2 identical over 16 bases. There are 16 residues in the CDR3. V gave up 4 bases and J gave up 7 bases; unmatched junction bases: 5. The germline gives CDR1 SGHTA, CDR2 FQGNSA. The DNA of the CDR3 is TGTGCCAGCAGCTGGGGACTAGCGGGAGGGCCGAATACGCAGTATTTT. Translating gives CASSWGLAGGPNTQYF.

This chain connects TRBV29-1 to TRBJ2-2; D remains ambiguous. Trimming took off 6 bases at V and 1 base at J, with 3 bases between the two ends. This CDR3 contains 11 residues. Germline CDR1 reads SQVTM; CDR2 reads ANQGSEA. This CDR3 is CSVENTGELFF. The CDR3 bases are TGCAGCGTGGAGAACACCGGGGAGCTGTTTTTT.

The rearrangement links TRBV25-1 to TRBJ1-4; TRBD1 aligns across 8 bases. The CDR3 has 13 residues. Germline assignment: CDR1 MGHDK and CDR2 SYGVNS. V lost 6 bases and J lost 5; bases outside the gene matches: 2. This CDR3 reads CASRDRVNEKLFF. In nucleotides, the CDR3 is TGTGCCAGCAGGGACAGGGTAAATGAAAAACTGTTTTTT.

This clone was recorded a few times. J is TRBJ1-1 and V is TRBV20-1; TRBD1 matches at 7 bases. CDR1 is DFQATT and CDR2 is SNEGSKA in the germline V gene (reference sequence). V was pared by 5 bases and J by 8 bases, with 5 bases of the junction left unmatched. This CDR3 region has 11 residues. The DNA for the CDR3 is TGCAGTGCTCTCGGACAGGCAGAAGCTTTCTTT. Translating gives CSALGQAEAFF.

The V call is TRBV25-1, the J call TRBJ2-7; a weak D match, TRBD2 (5 bases). Trimming stripped 0 bases from V and 0 bases from J, with 12 bases between. The CDR3 runs 16 residues. Per germline, CDR1 MGHDK and CDR2 SYGVNS. CDR3 sequence (DNA): TGTGCCAGCAGTGAATATATCGGAGCGGCCTCCTACGAGCAGTACTTC. This gives the protein CASSEYIGAASYEQYF.

This clone was picked up one time. The chain is built from TRBV7-6 and TRBJ1-2, with no clear D. Germline V CDR1 and CDR2: SGHVS, FNYEAQ. The length of the CDR3 is 14 residues. V was trimmed by 5 bases and J by 3 bases, leaving 13 bases between them. For the CDR3, the DNA is TGTGCCAGCAGCCCTAGCGGAGGGTACTATGGCTACACCTTC. It encodes CASSPSGGYYGYTF.

The rearrangement joins TRBV9 to TRBJ1-1; 7 bases line up with TRBD1. Germline values: CDR1 SGDLS, CDR2 YYNGEE. CDR3 size: 16 residues. V dropped 2 bases and J dropped 1; count of bases not matched to a gene: 8. This chain's CDR3 is CASSVEAGTENTEAFF. The CDR3 DNA reads TGTGCCAGCAGCGTCGAAGCCGGGACAGAGAACACTGAAGCTTTCTTT.

This clone was seen at least ten times. This same CDR3 is encoded by further DNA sequences in the sample. The V call is TRBV18, the J call TRBJ2-1; D is unclear. The CDR3 contains 11 residues. V was shortened by 3 bases and J by 5 bases, with 2 bases between the two germline ends. CDR1 is KGHSH and CDR2 is LQKENI in the germline V gene. CDR3 loop: CASSPDNEQFF. The CDR3 DNA is TGTGCCAGCTCACCTGACAATGAGCAGTTCTTC.

The chain links TRBV28 to TRBJ2-6; the D is unclear. V was trimmed by 3 bases and J by 0 bases, leaving 6 bases between them. The CDR3 is 15 residues long. Per germline, CDR1 MDHEN and CDR2 SYDVKM. The CDR3 region has the DNA TGTGCCAGCAGTTTTTTGCACTCTGGGGCCAACGTCCTGACTTTC. This translates into CASSFLHSGANVLTF.

The chain employs TRBV30 and TRBJ2-1; 7 bases map to TRBD1. V lost 3 bases, J lost 6 bases, and 8 bases stayed unmatched. The CDR3 is 14 residues long. CDR1 and CDR2 from the germline V gene are GTSNPN and SVGIG (reference sequence). This CDR3 reads CAWRWGQSSNEQFF. The CDR3 coding sequence is TGTGCCTGGAGGTGGGGACAGTCGTCCAATGAGCAGTTCTTC.

The rearrangement uses TRBV7-9 and TRBJ2-7; 7 bases align to TRBD2. CDR1 SEHNR and CDR2 FQNEAQ come from the germline V gene (reference sequence). The V segment lost 5 bases and the J segment 7 bases; nucleotides outside the gene matches: 5. The CDR3 sequence is 12 residues long. DNA for the CDR3: TGTGCCAGCAGCCTAGAGCGGGGTGAGCAGTACTTC. Translation gives CASSLERGEQYF.

The gene calls are TRBV6-1 and TRBJ1-1; D unclear. Germline V gene data show CDR1 as MNHNS and CDR2 as SASEGT. The CDR3 has 13 amino acids. The V end lost 5 bases, the J end lost 3 bases, and 10 bases lay between the germline ends. CDR3 nucleotides: TGTGCCAGCAGTACCCCCCGCTACACTGAAGCTTTCTTT. Its protein product is CASSTPRYTEAFF.